This TCR beta chain was sequenced during a study of beta chain features in type 1 diabetes. Study-level results: Fewer junction insertions and more nucleotide deletions appeared in type 1 diabetes patients.

On this clone: The target antigen is unknown.

Reverse transcribing all isolated RNA meant expressed TCRB transcripts were sequenced. Using immunoSEQ multiplex PCR, the repertoire was profiled, and TCRdb retains in-frame clones only, with some absent. The repertoire has about 930,000 clones, 17% of them found once; the top ten carry 0.023%. The material sequenced was naive CD4+ T cells from blood. This TCR came from a woman between 18 and 30 years old in good health.

In DNA, the CDR3 is TGTGCCAGCACGCGCTCTGGGGCCAACGTCCTGACTTTC. It yields the protein CASTRSGANVLTF. The chain is built from TRBV2 and TRBJ2-6; D is unclear. Trimming pared 7 bases from V and 0 bases from J, leaving 4 bases between. CDR1 SNHLY and CDR2 FYNNEI come from the germline V gene. The CDR3 totals 13 residues.